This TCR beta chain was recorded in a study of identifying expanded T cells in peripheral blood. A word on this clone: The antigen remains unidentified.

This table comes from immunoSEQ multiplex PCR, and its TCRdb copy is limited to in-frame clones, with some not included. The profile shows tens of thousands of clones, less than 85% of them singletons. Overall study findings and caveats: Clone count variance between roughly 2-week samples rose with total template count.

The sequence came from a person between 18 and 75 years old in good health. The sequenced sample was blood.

The CDR3 DNA sequence: TGTGCCAGCAGCCGGGGCCTCGGGGACCTGACTCTTACACAGTACTTC. Encoded protein: CASSRGLGDLTLTQYF. This chain connects TRBV7-9 to TRBJ2-5; either TRBD1 or TRBD2 may supply D (5 bases each). The length of the CDR3 is 16 residues. Germline loops: CDR1 SEHNR, CDR2 FQNEAQ (reference sequence). The V and J ends lost 5 bases and 11 bases respectively, with 27 bases between them.